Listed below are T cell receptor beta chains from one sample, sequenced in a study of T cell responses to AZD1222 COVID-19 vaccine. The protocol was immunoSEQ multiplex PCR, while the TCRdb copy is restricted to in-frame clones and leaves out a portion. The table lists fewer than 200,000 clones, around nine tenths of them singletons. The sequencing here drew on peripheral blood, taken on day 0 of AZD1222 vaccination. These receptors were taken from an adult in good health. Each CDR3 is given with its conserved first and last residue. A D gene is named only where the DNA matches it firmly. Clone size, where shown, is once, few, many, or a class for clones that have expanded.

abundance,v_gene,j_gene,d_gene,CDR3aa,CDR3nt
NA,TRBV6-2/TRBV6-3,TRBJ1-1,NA,CASSDPRGEAFF,TGTGCCAGCAGTGACCCCCGAGGAGAAGCTTTCTTT
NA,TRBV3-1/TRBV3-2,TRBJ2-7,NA,CASSQRGAEYF,TGTGCCAGCAGCCAACGGGGAGCTGAATACTTC
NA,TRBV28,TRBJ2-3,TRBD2,CASSLHGRAPDTQYF,TGTGCCAGCAGTTTACACGGGAGGGCCCCAGATACGCAGTATTTT
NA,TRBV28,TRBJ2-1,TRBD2,CASSFVAGVYNEQFF,TGTGCCAGCAGTTTTGTAGCGGGGGTGTACAATGAGCAGTTCTTC
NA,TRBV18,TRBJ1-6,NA,CASSPPGRTNSPLHF,TGTGCCAGCTCACCCCCCGGACGGACAAATTCACCCCTCCACTTT
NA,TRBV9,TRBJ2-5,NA,CASSVGPGQETQYF,TGTGCCAGCAGCGTAGGACCTGGCCAAGAGACCCAGTACTTC
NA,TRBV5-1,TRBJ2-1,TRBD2,CASSLPSGGYNEQFF,TGCGCCAGCAGCTTGCCTAGCGGGGGGTACAATGAGCAGTTCTTC
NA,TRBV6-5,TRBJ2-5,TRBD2,CASKLAGIQETQYF,TGTGCCAGCAAACTAGCGGGGATCCAAGAGACCCAGTACTTC
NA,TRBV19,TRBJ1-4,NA,CASSMGPNEKLFF,TGTGCCAGTAGTATGGGACCTAATGAAAAACTGTTTTTT
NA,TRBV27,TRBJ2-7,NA,CASSLSYEDSSYEQYF,TGTGCCAGCAGTTTATCGTATGAGGACAGCTCCTACGAGCAGTACTTC
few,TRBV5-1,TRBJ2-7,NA,CASSLEATKGLGEQYF,TGCGCCAGCAGCTTGGAAGCTACCAAAGGGCTCGGCGAGCAGTACTTC
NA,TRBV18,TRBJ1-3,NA,CASSPGNGNTIYF,TGTGCCAGCTCACCGGGGAATGGAAACACCATATATTTT
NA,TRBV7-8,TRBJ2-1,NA,CASSQQGTEQFF,TGTGCCAGCAGCCAACAGGGAACTGAGCAGTTCTTC
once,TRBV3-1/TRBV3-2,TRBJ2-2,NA,CASSPTNTGELFF,TGTGCCAGCAGCCCCACGAACACCGGGGAGCTGTTTTTT
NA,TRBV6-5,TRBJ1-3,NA,CASRTGTQIGNTIYF,TGTGCCAGCAGAACAGGGACCCAAATTGGAAACACCATATATTTT
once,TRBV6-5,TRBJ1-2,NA,CASLWGYGYTF,TGTGCCAGCCTTTGGGGATATGGCTACACCTTC
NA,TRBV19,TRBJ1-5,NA,CASTLRGSGGWGNQPQHF,TGTGCCAGTACCCTAAGGGGTTCGGGGGGCTGGGGCAATCAGCCCCAGCATTTT
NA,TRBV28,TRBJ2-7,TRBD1,CASTQSGGYEQYF,TGTGCCAGCACCCAGTCAGGGGGTTACGAGCAGTACTTC
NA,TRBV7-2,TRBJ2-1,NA,CASSGRQGGLYNEQFF,TGTGCCAGCAGCGGCCGACAGGGAGGGCTTTACAATGAGCAGTTCTTC
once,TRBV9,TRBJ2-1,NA,CASSVVLAANNEQFF,TGTGCCAGCAGCGTAGTATTAGCGGCAAATAATGAGCAGTTCTTC
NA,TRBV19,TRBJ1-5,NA,CASSITGEGQPQHF,TGTGCCAGTAGTATTACGGGGGAAGGTCAGCCCCAGCATTTT
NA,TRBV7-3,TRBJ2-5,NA,CASSLIREETQYF,TGTGCCAGCAGCTTAATACGGGAAGAGACCCAGTACTTC
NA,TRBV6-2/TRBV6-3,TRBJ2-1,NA,CASSHPGEQFF,TGTGCCAGCAGTCATCCTGGTGAGCAGTTCTTC
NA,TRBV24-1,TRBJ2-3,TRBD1,CATSDSTGTVNTDTQYF,TGTGCCACCAGTGACTCGACCGGGACAGTCAACACAGATACGCAGTATTTT
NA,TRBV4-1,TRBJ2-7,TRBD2,CASSQGPGGTSYEQYF,TGCGCCAGCAGCCAAGGCCCCGGGGGGACCTCCTACGAGCAGTACTTC
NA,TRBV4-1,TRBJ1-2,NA,CASSQEGEPRGYGYTF,TGCGCCAGCAGCCAAGAAGGAGAGCCGAGGGGCTATGGCTACACCTTC
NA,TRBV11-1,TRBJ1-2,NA,CASSLLGTTNYGYTF,TGTGCCAGCAGCTTACTAGGGACGACCAACTATGGCTACACCTTC